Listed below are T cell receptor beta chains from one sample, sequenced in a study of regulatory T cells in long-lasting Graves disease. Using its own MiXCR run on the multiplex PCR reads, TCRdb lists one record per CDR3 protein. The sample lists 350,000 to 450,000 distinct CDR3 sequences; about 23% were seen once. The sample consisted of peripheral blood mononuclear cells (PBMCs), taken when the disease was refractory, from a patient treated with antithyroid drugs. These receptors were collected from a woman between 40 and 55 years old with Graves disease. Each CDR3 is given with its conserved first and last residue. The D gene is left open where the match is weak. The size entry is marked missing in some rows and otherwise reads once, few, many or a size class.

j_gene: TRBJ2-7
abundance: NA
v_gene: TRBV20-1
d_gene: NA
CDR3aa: CSAGGMSSYEQYF
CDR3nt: TGCAGTGCCGGTGGGATGAGCTCCTACGAGCAGTACTTC

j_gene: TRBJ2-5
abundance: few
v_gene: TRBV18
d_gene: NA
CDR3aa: CASSPRASIETQYF
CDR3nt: TGTGCCAGCTCACCACGGGCTAGCATCGAGACCCAGTACTTC

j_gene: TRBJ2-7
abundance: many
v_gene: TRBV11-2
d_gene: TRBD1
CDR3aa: CASSTGTEIYEQYF
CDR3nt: TGTGCCAGCAGCACCGGGACAGAGATCTACGAGCAGTACTTC

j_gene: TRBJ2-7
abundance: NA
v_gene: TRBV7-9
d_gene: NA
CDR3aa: CGSSLSSHEQYF
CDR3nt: TGTGGCAGCAGCTTAAGTAGTCACGAGCAGTACTTC

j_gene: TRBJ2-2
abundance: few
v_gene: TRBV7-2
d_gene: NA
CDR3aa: CASSPRGDTGELFF
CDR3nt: TGTGCCAGCAGTCCTAGGGGGGACACCGGGGAGCTGTTTTTT

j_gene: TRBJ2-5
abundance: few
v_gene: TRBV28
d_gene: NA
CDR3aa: CASSFQGTYQETQYF
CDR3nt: TGTGCCAGCAGTTTCCAGGGGACGTACCAAGAGACCCAGTACTTC

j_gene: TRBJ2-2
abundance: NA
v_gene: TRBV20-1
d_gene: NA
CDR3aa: CSARDRLFRGDAGELFF
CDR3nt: TGCAGTGCTAGAGATCGATTATTCCGTGGTGACGCCGGGGAGCTGTTTTTT

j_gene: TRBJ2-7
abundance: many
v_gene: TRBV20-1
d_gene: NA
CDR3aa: CSARDLAGFVEQYF
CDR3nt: TGCAGTGCTAGAGATCTGGCAGGGTTCGTCGAGCAGTACTTC

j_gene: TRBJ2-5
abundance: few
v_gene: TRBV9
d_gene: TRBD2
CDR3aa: CASSVGAGGLASKETQYF
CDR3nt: TGTGCCAGCAGCGTCGGAGCGGGGGGTCTAGCGTCAAAAGAGACCCAGTACTTC

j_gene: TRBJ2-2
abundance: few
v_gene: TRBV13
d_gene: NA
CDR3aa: CASSPEGRPGELFF
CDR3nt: TGTGCCAGCAGCCCCGAGGGGAGGCCCGGGGAGCTGTTTTTT

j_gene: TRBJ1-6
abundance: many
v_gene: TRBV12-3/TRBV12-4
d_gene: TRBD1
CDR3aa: CASSPRQGTYNSPLHF
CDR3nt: TGTGCCAGCAGTCCGCGACAGGGTACCTATAATTCACCCCTCCACTTT

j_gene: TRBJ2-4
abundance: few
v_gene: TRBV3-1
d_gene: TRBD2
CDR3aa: CASSQAPSGNIQYF
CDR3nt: TGTGCCAGCAGCCAAGCCCCTAGCGGCAACATTCAGTACTTC

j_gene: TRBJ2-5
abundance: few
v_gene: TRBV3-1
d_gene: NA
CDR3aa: CASSPFPEETQYF
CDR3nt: TGTGCCAGCAGCCCCTTCCCGGAAGAGACCCAGTACTTC

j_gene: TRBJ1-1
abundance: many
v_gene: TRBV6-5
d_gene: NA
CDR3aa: CASSYSVGDTEAFF
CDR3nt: TGTGCCAGCAGTTACTCGGTAGGGGACACTGAAGCTTTCTTT

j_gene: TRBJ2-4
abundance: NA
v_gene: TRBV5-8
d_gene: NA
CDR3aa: CASSLGEGVPKNIQYF
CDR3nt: TGTGCCAGCAGCTTGGGAGAGGGGGTGCCCAAAAACATTCAGTACTTC

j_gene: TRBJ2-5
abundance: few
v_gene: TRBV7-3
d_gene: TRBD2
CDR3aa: CASSPAGGKETQYF
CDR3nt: TGTGCCAGCAGCCCAGCGGGGGGAAAAGAGACCCAGTACTTC

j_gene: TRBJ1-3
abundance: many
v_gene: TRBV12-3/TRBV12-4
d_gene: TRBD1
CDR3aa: CASSTTGGSGNTIYF
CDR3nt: TGTGCCAGCAGTACGACAGGGGGCTCTGGAAACACCATATATTTT

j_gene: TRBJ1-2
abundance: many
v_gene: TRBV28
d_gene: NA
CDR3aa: CASTIAVANYGYTF
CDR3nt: TGTGCCAGCACGATCGCGGTAGCTAACTATGGCTACACCTTC

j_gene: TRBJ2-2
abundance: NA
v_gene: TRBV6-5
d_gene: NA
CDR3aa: CASSYRVARGELFF
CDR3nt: TGTGCCAGCAGTTACCGGGTGGCCAGAGGGGAGCTGTTTTTT

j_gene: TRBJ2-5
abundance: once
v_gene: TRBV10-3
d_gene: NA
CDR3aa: CAISEYGETQYF
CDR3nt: TGTGCCATCAGTGAATACGGAGAGACCCAGTACTTC

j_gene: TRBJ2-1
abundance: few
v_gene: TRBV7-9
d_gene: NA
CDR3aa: CASALSEQFF
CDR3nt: TGTGCCAGCGCCCTCTCTGAGCAGTTCTTC

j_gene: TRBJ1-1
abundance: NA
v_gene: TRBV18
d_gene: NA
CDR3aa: CASSPLANTEAFF
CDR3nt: TGTGCCAGCTCACCATTGGCTAACACTGAAGCTTTCTTT

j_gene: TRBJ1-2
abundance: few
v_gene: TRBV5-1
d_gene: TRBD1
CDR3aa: CASSLVGKAGQVVNYGYTF
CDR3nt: TGCGCCAGCAGCTTGGTAGGAAAGGCGGGACAGGTGGTCAACTATGGCTACACCTTC

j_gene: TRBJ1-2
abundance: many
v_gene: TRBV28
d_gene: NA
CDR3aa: CASQQGFYGYTF
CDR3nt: TGTGCCAGCCAACAGGGCTTCTATGGCTACACCTTC

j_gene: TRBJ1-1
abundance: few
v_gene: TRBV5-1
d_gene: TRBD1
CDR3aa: CASSPGEGAGTEAFF
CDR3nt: TGCGCCAGCAGCCCGGGTGAGGGGGCGGGCACTGAAGCTTTCTTT

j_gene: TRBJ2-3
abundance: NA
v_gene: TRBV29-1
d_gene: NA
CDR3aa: CSVRTDIIRDTQYF
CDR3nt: TGCAGCGTCCGGACAGACATAATCCGAGATACGCAGTATTTT

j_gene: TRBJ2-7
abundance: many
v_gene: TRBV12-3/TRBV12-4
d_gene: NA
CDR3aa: CASSRDDRRVGEQYF
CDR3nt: TGTGCCAGCAGTCGAGACGACAGGCGCGTAGGCGAGCAGTACTTC

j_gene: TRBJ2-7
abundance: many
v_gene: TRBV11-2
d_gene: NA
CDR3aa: CASSGRLDGVFHEQYF
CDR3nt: TGTGCCAGCAGCGGGAGACTAGACGGTGTCTTTCACGAGCAGTACTTC

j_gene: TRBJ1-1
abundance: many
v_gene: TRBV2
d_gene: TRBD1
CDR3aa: CASHGTDTNTEAFF
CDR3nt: TGTGCCAGCCATGGGACAGATACGAACACTGAAGCTTTCTTT

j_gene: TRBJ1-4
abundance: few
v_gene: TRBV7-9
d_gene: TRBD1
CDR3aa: CASSKTGGPTNEKLFF
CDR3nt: TGTGCCAGCAGCAAGACAGGGGGCCCAACTAATGAAAAACTGTTTTTT